The clone carrying this T cell receptor beta chain has a handful of counts. What it recognizes is unknown. This record comes from a study of T-cell reconstitution after alpha-beta-depleted transplantation in children. Findings and limits, study-wide: After one year, T-cell counts and TCRbeta diversity mostly came from new T cells. Where alpha-beta T cells came from about two months after transplant was reportedly several hundred expanded graft clones. The high TCRbeta diversity at day 60 in some patients came from surviving recipient T cells and thymic progenitors.

The authors prepared the TCRbeta library with unique molecular identifiers. TCRdb ran MiXCR on the PCR reads and lists one entry per CDR3 protein. The sample includes around 100,000 distinct CDR3 sequences, 10% of them seen just once. The V gene lost 3 bases and the J gene lost 9 bases, with 9 bases spanning the gap. Per the germline V gene, CDR1 is LNHDA and CDR2 is SQIVND (reference sequence). This CDR3 is 12 amino acids long. The chain employs TRBV19 and TRBJ2-1; D not certain. The starting material was PBMCs, obtained before TCRalphabeta/CD19-depleted stem cell transplant. This clonotype originated in a boy between 2 and 10 years old with acute lymphoblastic leukemia, due to receive a stem cell transplant. CDR3: CASSMASAEQFF. The CDR3 DNA is TGTGCCAGTAGTATGGCCTCGGCTGAGCAGTTCTTC.